The 5 T cell receptor beta chains listed next were all sequenced from one sample in a study of OX40 agonist ivuxolimab in advanced cancers. Generated by immunoSEQ multiplex PCR, the TCRdb table keeps only in-frame clones and is missing some. The table has about 67,000 clones, about four fifths seen once. The input for sequencing was CD4+ or CD8+ T cells sorted from blood, taken in a trial of the OX40 agonist ivuxolimab. Source of these receptors: an adult with an advanced solid tumor such as melanoma, head and neck, liver or kidney cancer.

This clone appeared a single time. V and J are TRBV28 and TRBJ1-2, with D unclear. The germline CDR1 and CDR2 sequences are MDHEN and SYDVKM. The V gene lost 10 bases and the J gene lost 4 bases, with 22 bases spanning the gap. The CDR3 extends over 15 amino acids. The CDR3, as DNA: TGTGCCACACCCCAAACCTCTGGGAAAGGCTATGGCTACACCTTC. Its protein product is CATPQTSGKGYGYTF.

The chain joins TRBV10-3 to TRBJ1-1, with D possibly being TRBD1 (5 bases). Germline loops: CDR1 ENHRY, CDR2 SYGVKD. The CDR3 runs to 16 residues. V was clipped by 4 bases and J by 1 base, with 16 bases between them. CDR3 residues: CAISGTPGGSNTEAFF. CDR3 sequence (DNA): TGTGCCATCAGTGGTACCCCCGGGGGGTCGAACACTGAAGCTTTCTTT.

CDR3 residues: CASSYDRGSGEQYF. In DNA form, the CDR3 reads TGTGCCAGCAGTTACGACAGGGGGTCGGGCGAGCAGTACTTC. The rearrangement uses TRBV6-5 and TRBJ2-7; 9 bases map to TRBD1. Germline values: CDR1 MNHEY, CDR2 SVGAGI. With V trimmed by 2 bases and J by 6 bases, 5 bases remained unmatched. This CDR3 spans 14 amino acids.

J is TRBJ2-7 and V is TRBV6-5, with D perhaps TRBD1 (6 bases). This CDR3 has 15 amino acids. Germline CDR1 is MNHEY and CDR2 is SVGAGI. With 2 bases removed from V and 3 bases from J, the gap between germline ends came to 14 bases. This chain's CDR3 is CASSYSTGNLYEQYF. CDR3 in DNA: TGTGCCAGCAGTTACAGTACAGGGAATCTCTACGAGCAGTACTTC.

The chain recombines TRBV28 with TRBJ1-2, with TRBD1 identical over 8 bases. J was trimmed by 9 bases and V by 3 bases; bases with no gene match: 9. The CDR3 loop spans 14 amino acids. Looked up from germline, CDR1 is MDHEN and CDR2 is SYDVKM. CDR3 amino acids: CASSLGDRSYSYTF. The CDR3 nucleotides read TGTGCCAGCAGTTTGGGGGACAGGTCCTACAGCTACACCTTC.